The clone carrying this T cell receptor beta chain was detected once. This specimen belongs to a study of cytomegalovirus exposure and HLA in healthy donors. 60 Vbeta and 13 Jbeta primers were used in PCR. The data were produced by immunoSEQ multiplex PCR, yet TCRdb's version contains in-frame clones alone and is incomplete. Seen here are some 130,000 clones, around four fifths observed once, and the top ten hold about 1.2%. This CDR3 contains 13 residues. With V trimmed by 6 bases and J by 5 bases, 5 bases remained unmatched. Germline V CDR1 and CDR2: MNHEY, SVGAGI. The sequence came from a boy under 18 in good health and CMV-seronegative. The sample taken for sequencing was PBMCs. The chain employs TRBV6-5 and TRBJ1-2; 8 positions agree with TRBD1. The CDR3 sequence: CASRDTGGYGYTF. For the CDR3, the DNA is TGTGCCAGCAGGGATACAGGGGGGTATGGCTACACCTTC.